These 21 T cell receptor beta chains share one sample of origin, sequenced in a study of T cells after yellow fever vaccination. TCRdb called the 5' RACE reads again in MiXCR, with one record for every CDR3 protein. This table has about 320,000 distinct CDR3 sequences, approximately 4% appearing once. Sequences were derived from PBMCs, sampled 15 days after the yellow fever booster vaccination. All receptors come from a young man who received the YFV17D yellow fever vaccine.

In this sample, this clonotype turned up many times. This chain links TRBV12-3 or TRBV12-4 with TRBJ1-5; no definite D call. Trimming left V 6 bases short and J 5 bases short, with 20 bases between. CDR3 length: 16 amino acids. This chain's CDR3 is CASSSRPLGQDQPQHF. For the CDR3, the DNA is TGTGCCAGCAGCTCCCGACCTCTCGGGCAGGATCAGCCCCAGCATTTT.

This clonotype was picked up many times. V usage is TRBV10-3 and J usage is TRBJ1-1; the D gene is possibly TRBD1 (5 bases). V lost 4 bases and J lost 0, with 12 bases in between. This CDR3 has 15 amino acids. Germline V gives CDR1 ENHRY, CDR2 SYGVKD. The CDR3 protein is CAISGGNFMNTEAFF. In DNA, the CDR3 is TGTGCCATCAGTGGGGGCAATTTCATGAACACTGAAGCTTTCTTT.

This clonotype was recorded many times. V is TRBV6-5 and J is TRBJ2-3; TRBD2 might be the D (5 bases). The CDR3 contains 13 residues. Germline loops: CDR1 MNHEY, CDR2 SVGAGI. The CDR3 DNA follows: TGTGCTGGCCGGGGTGCTAGCACAGATACGCAGTATTTT. Translation gives CAGRGASTDTQYF.

This clonotype was recorded at least ten times. The chain joins TRBV7-2 to TRBJ2-2, with no clear D. The CDR3 extends over 14 amino acids. Germline CDR1 SGHTA, CDR2 FQGNSA. V gave up 6 bases and J gave up 6 bases, with 14 bases separating them. CDR3 in DNA: TGTGCCAGCAGGAGGACGTTCTTCCCCGGGGAGCTGTTTTTT. Protein: CASRRTFFPGELFF.

This clonotype showed up many times. The J gene is TRBJ2-1, the V gene TRBV5-1; a weak D match, TRBD2 (5 bases). The V end was cut by 5 bases, the J end by 4 bases, with 16 bases between. This CDR3 has 15 residues. Germline values: CDR1 SGHRS, CDR2 YFSETQ. CDR3 sequence (DNA): TGCGCCAGCAGTCCGGAGGCGATGGATTACAATGAGCAGTTCTTC. Translating gives CASSPEAMDYNEQFF.

This clonotype has only a few counts. This chain's CDR3 is CASSSGGAGNQPQHF. CDR3 sequence (DNA): TGTGCCAGCTCATCGGGGGGCGCGGGCAATCAGCCCCAGCATTTT. The V and J genes are TRBV18 and TRBJ1-5; possibly TRBD1 for D (6 bases). The CDR3 is 15 amino acids. The ends were cut back, 5 bases at V and 2 bases at J, with 13 bases in the middle. Germline CDR1 is KGHSH and CDR2 is LQKENI.

This clonotype was seen many times. This chain uses TRBV12-3 or TRBV12-4 with TRBJ1-2; D unresolved. V was clipped by 5 bases and J by 0 bases, with 10 bases between them. The CDR3 runs 14 residues. The CDR3 sequence is CASSPHGANYGYTF. The CDR3, as DNA: TGTGCCAGCAGTCCACACGGAGCTAACTATGGCTACACCTTC.

The chain uses TRBV11-3 and TRBJ2-5; 7 bases map to TRBD2. The CDR3 has 13 residues. Germline values: CDR1 SGHNT, CDR2 YENEEA. The junction had 3 bases not matched to a gene; V was cut back by 5 bases and J by 3 bases. The chain's CDR3 is CASSNGLEETQYF. The CDR3, as DNA: TGTGCCAGCAGCAACGGACTAGAAGAGACCCAGTACTTC.

This clonotype has more than one count but fewer than ten. The V and J genes are TRBV5-5 and TRBJ1-1; D ambiguous. The germline gives CDR1 SGHKS, CDR2 YYEKEE (reference sequence). The CDR3 is 16 amino acids. Trimming took 2 bases from V and 5 from J, leaving 19 bases between them. DNA of the CDR3: TGTGCCAGCAGCTTTACTAGCGGACGGCGGAGAACTGAAGCTTTCTTT. Its translation: CASSFTSGRRRTEAFF.

This clonotype showed up just a few times. The chain carries TRBV30 and TRBJ1-1, with D possibly matching TRBD1 (5 bases). The V and J ends lost 4 bases and 8 bases respectively, with 11 bases between them. The length of the CDR3 is 11 residues. Germline V gene lookup returns CDR1 GTSNPN and CDR2 SVGIG (reference sequence). The CDR3 nucleotides read TGTGCCTGGAATAGGGAGGGGGAAGCTTTCTTT. Amino acids: CAWNREGEAFF. Complete variable domain (other parts from reference TRBV30 and TRBJ1-1): SQTIHQWPATLVQPVGSPLSLECTVEGTSNPNLYWYRQAAGRGLQLLFYSVGIGQISSEVPQNLSASRPQDRQFILSSKKLLLSDSGFYLCAWNREGEAFFGQGTRLTVV.

This clonotype was seen ten or more times. The chain combines TRBV12-3 or TRBV12-4 with TRBJ1-4; D is perhaps TRBD1 (6 bases). V lost 5 bases, J lost 4 bases, and 17 bases lay in between. The CDR3 spans 16 residues. DNA for the CDR3: TGTGCCAGCAGTCCGTCGGGGGGCGGTATTAATGAAAAACTGTTTTTT. It is translated as CASSPSGGGINEKLFF.

The table lists this clonotype with a few counts. The chain carries TRBV5-1 and TRBJ2-7, with 8 bases lining up with TRBD2. The germline V gene encodes CDR1 SGHRS and CDR2 YFSETQ. This CDR3 has 15 amino acids. V lost 0 bases and J lost 5; bases outside the gene matches: 7. CDR3 protein: CASSLGSGGAHEQYV. The CDR3 DNA sequence: TGCGCCAGCAGCTTGGGGAGCGGGGGTGCCCACGAGCAGTACGTC.

This clonotype was counted only a few times. The genes are TRBV18 and TRBJ2-7; 7 positions match TRBD1. The germline gives CDR1 KGHSH, CDR2 LQKENI. CDR3 length: 16 amino acids. The V and J ends lost 8 bases and 3 bases, in that order; junction bases with no gene match: 16. The CDR3 DNA reads TGTGCCAGCAGTCCGTCCCCCGGGACAGCTGTCTACGAGCAGTACTTC. Its translation is CASSPSPGTAVYEQYF.

This clonotype was counted ten times or more. This sequence joins TRBV29-1 and TRBJ2-1; tentative D call: TRBD1 (5 bases). The CDR3 length is 11 residues. CDR1 and CDR2 from the germline V gene are SQVTM and ANQGSEA. The V end was cut by 7 bases, the J end by 6 bases, with 10 bases between. The CDR3 DNA follows: TGCAGCGAAGACAGTGGCAATGAGCAGTTCTTC. Amino acid sequence: CSEDSGNEQFF.

The V and J genes are TRBV18 and TRBJ2-5, with 10 bases aligning to TRBD1. V dropped 0 bases and J dropped 7; count of bases not matched to a gene: 5. The germline V gene encodes CDR1 KGHSH and CDR2 LQKENI. The CDR3 length is 15 residues. DNA of the CDR3: TGTGCCAGCTCACCACCGGGACAGGGGTCATGGACCCAGTACTTC. It encodes CASSPPGQGSWTQYF.

This clonotype has only a few counts. The genes are TRBV4-1 and TRBJ2-7, with 7 bases lining up with TRBD1. The V segment lost 3 bases and the J segment 5 bases; nucleotides outside the gene matches: 4. There are 13 residues in the CDR3. Germline V gene lookup returns CDR1 MGHRA and CDR2 YSYEKL. CDR3 protein: CASSHDREHEQYF. CDR3 DNA: TGCGCCAGCAGCCATGACAGGGAGCACGAGCAGTACTTC.

The rearrangement links TRBV4-1 to TRBJ2-2, with D possibly TRBD1 on 5 matching bases. This CDR3 is 13 amino acids long. V lost 0 bases, J lost 15 bases, and 14 bases lay in between. The germline V gene has CDR1 MGHRA and CDR2 YSYEKL. CDR3 DNA: TGCGCCAGCAGCCAAGAATCGTCCAGGGTGGTGTTTTTT. Its protein product is CASSQESSRVVFF.

This clonotype was counted a few times. The chain has TRBV7-8 and TRBJ2-5, with a tentative D call TRBD2 (5 bases). This CDR3 is 13 amino acids long. CDR1 and CDR2 (germline): SGHVS, FQNEAQ. With 4 bases removed from V and 2 bases from J, the gap between germline ends came to 8 bases. CDR3 nucleotides: TGTGCCAGCAGCTACGGGATTCAAGAGACCCAGTACTTC. This codes for CASSYGIQETQYF.

The chain links TRBV10-1 to TRBJ1-6, with unresolved D. Per the germline V gene, CDR1 is WNHNN and CDR2 is SYGVQD (reference sequence). Trimming removed 4 bases at V and 10 bases at J, with 11 bases between. The length of the CDR3 is 13 residues. Here the CDR3 reads CASSGGMGSPLHF. The CDR3 bases are TGCGCCAGCAGTGGTGGGATGGGATCACCCCTCCACTTT.

This clonotype was observed a few times. The J gene is TRBJ2-1, the V gene TRBV7-8, with 7 bases fitting TRBD2. This CDR3 region has 15 residues. The J segment lost 0 bases and the V segment lost 4 bases, leaving 3 bases of the junction unmatched. The germline CDR1 and CDR2 sequences are SGHVS and FQNEAQ. CDR3 sequence reads: CASSSGGYSYNEQFF. The CDR3 region has the DNA TGTGCCAGCAGCTCGGGGGGTTACTCCTACAATGAGCAGTTCTTC.

At least ten counts were recorded for this clonotype. This chain links TRBV7-9 with TRBJ2-1; no clear D gene. The CDR3 spans 12 residues. The germline CDR1 and CDR2 sequences are SEHNR and FQNEAQ (reference sequence). V gave up 5 bases and J gave up 4 bases, with 6 bases separating them. Written as DNA, the CDR3 is TGTGCCAGCAGCCGGCGATACAATGAGCAGTTCTTC. Translating gives CASSRRYNEQFF.